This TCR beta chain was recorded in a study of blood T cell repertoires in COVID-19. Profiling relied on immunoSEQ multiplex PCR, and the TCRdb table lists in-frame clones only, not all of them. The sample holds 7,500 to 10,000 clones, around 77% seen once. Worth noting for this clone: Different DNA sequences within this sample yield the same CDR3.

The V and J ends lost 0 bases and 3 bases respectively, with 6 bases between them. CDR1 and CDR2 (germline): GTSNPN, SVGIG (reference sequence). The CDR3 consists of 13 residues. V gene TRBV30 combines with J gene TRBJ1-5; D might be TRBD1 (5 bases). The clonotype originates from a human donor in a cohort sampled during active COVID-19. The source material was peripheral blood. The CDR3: CAWSVRDNQPQHF. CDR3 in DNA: TGTGCCTGGAGTGTCAGGGACAATCAGCCCCAGCATTTT.